A selection of T cell receptor beta chains follows, all from one sample in a study of T cell responses to AZD1222 COVID-19 vaccine. Produced via immunoSEQ multiplex PCR; TCRdb's table is partial and in-frame only. Among 120,000 or so clones listed, 80% to 90% were seen once. Source: peripheral blood, taken on day 0 of MenACWY control vaccination. Receptor source: an adult in good health. Each CDR3 is given with its conserved first and last residue. A D gene is named only where the DNA matches it firmly. A row's size may be missing; if present it is once, few, many or a size class.

j_call: TRBJ1-4; d_call: .; clone_size: .; v_call: TRBV5-1; cdr3_aa: CASSLTATTNEKLFF; cdr3_nt: TGCGCCAGCAGCCTTACAGCTACCACTAATGAAAAACTGTTTTTT
j_call: TRBJ2-1; d_call: .; clone_size: .; v_call: TRBV6-5; cdr3_aa: CASIFEGQRYEQFF; cdr3_nt: TGTGCCAGCATTTTCGAGGGGCAGAGGTATGAGCAGTTCTTC
j_call: TRBJ2-7; d_call: TRBD2; clone_size: .; v_call: TRBV6-2/TRBV6-3; cdr3_aa: CASSYTQTSGRSEQYF; cdr3_nt: TGTGCCAGCAGTTACACGCAAACTAGCGGGAGAAGCGAGCAGTACTTC
j_call: TRBJ2-1; d_call: .; clone_size: .; v_call: TRBV12-2; cdr3_aa: CASRLGVVRAGGLANEQFF; cdr3_nt: TGTGCGAGTCGCTTAGGGGTAGTTCGGGCGGGAGGGTTAGCCAATGAGCAGTTCTTC
j_call: TRBJ1-2; d_call: .; clone_size: .; v_call: TRBV5-8; cdr3_aa: CASSITGVTIHGYTF; cdr3_nt: TGTGCCAGCAGCATAACAGGAGTAACTATCCATGGCTACACCTTC
j_call: TRBJ1-4; d_call: .; clone_size: .; v_call: TRBV13; cdr3_aa: CASSPAGDTVNEKLFF; cdr3_nt: TGTGCCAGCAGCCCAGCGGGCGACACGGTAAATGAAAAACTGTTTTTT
j_call: TRBJ2-2; d_call: .; clone_size: .; v_call: TRBV3-1/TRBV3-2; cdr3_aa: CASSQSIAGELFF; cdr3_nt: TGTGCCAGCAGCCAAAGTATTGCCGGGGAGCTGTTTTTT
j_call: TRBJ2-2; d_call: .; clone_size: .; v_call: TRBV11-3; cdr3_aa: CASSARLGGAVGELFF; cdr3_nt: TGTGCCAGCAGCGCGAGACTAGGAGGAGCGGTCGGGGAGCTGTTTTTT
j_call: TRBJ2-3; d_call: .; clone_size: .; v_call: TRBV6-5; cdr3_aa: CASSYPRDGRTDTQYF; cdr3_nt: TGTGCCAGCAGTTACCCCCGGGACGGACGCACAGATACGCAGTATTTT
j_call: TRBJ2-7; d_call: TRBD2; clone_size: .; v_call: TRBV5-1; cdr3_aa: CASSIGTSSLYEQYF; cdr3_nt: TGCGCCAGCAGCATAGGGACTAGCAGCCTTTACGAGCAGTACTTC
j_call: TRBJ2-3; d_call: .; clone_size: .; v_call: TRBV11-2; cdr3_aa: CASSLGIGSTDTQYF; cdr3_nt: TGTGCCAGCAGCTTAGGCATAGGAAGCACAGATACGCAGTATTTT
j_call: TRBJ1-4; d_call: TRBD1; clone_size: once; v_call: TRBV3-1/TRBV3-2; cdr3_aa: CASSRGGTGVEKLFF; cdr3_nt: TGTGCCAGCAGCCGAGGGGGGACAGGCGTTGAAAAACTGTTTTTT
j_call: TRBJ1-1; d_call: .; clone_size: .; v_call: TRBV5-6; cdr3_aa: CASSSGRLLGGSTEAFF; cdr3_nt: TGTGCCAGCAGCTCGGGACGGCTCCTTGGTGGTAGCACTGAAGCTTTCTTT
j_call: TRBJ2-7; d_call: TRBD2; clone_size: .; v_call: TRBV9; cdr3_aa: CASSLREGLFEQYF; cdr3_nt: TGTGCCAGCAGCTTGCGGGAGGGCCTCTTCGAGCAGTACTTC